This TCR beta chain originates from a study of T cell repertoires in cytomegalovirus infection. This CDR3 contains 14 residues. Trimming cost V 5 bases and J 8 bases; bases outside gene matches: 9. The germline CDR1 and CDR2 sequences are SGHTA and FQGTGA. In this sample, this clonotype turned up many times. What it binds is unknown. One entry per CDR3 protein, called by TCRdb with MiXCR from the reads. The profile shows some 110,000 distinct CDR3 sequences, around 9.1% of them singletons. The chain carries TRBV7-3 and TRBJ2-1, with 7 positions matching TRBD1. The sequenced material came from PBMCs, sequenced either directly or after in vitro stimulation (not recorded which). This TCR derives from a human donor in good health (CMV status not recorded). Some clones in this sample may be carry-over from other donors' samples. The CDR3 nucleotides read TGTGCCAGCAGCCCCGGGACAGCGCTCGATGAGCAGTTCTTC. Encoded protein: CASSPGTALDEQFF. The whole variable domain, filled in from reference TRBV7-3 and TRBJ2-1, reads GAGVSQTPSNKVTEKGKYVELRCDPISGHTALYWYRQSLGQGPEFLIYFQGTGAADDSGLPNDRFFAVRPEGSVSTLKIQRTERGDSAVYLCASSPGTALDEQFFGPGTRLTVL.